The rows below give T cell receptor beta chains drawn from one sample of a study of cytomegalovirus exposure and HLA in healthy donors. This table comes from immunoSEQ multiplex PCR, and its TCRdb copy is limited to in-frame clones, with some not included. The table lists approximately 120,000 clones, more than 60% of them singletons. The material sequenced was PBMCs. Receptor source: a female donor in good health and CMV-seronegative. CDR3s include the opening cysteine and the closing phenylalanine or tryptophan. A D gene is named only where the DNA matches it firmly. Rows give clone size only sometimes, using once, few, many, or a class for an expanded clone.

d_call: TRBD1
v_call: TRBV19
clone_size: .
j_call: TRBJ1-5
cdr3_nt: TGTGCCAGTAGACCCTCCGGGACAGGGGACCTCGGGGTAAATCAGCCCCAGCATTTT
cdr3_aa: CASRPSGTGDLGVNQPQHF

d_call: .
v_call: TRBV27
clone_size: .
j_call: TRBJ2-5
cdr3_nt: TGTGCCAGCAGTTTAGCCCCTCCGTCCAGGGTGTACCAAGAGACCCAGTACTTC
cdr3_aa: CASSLAPPSRVYQETQYF

d_call: .
v_call: TRBV14
clone_size: .
j_call: TRBJ1-2
cdr3_nt: TGTGCCAGCAGCCCTCTCGGGTCCCTATCCTATGGCTACACCTTC
cdr3_aa: CASSPLGSLSYGYTF

d_call: TRBD2
v_call: TRBV7-6
clone_size: .
j_call: TRBJ2-3
cdr3_nt: TGTGCCAGCAGCTTAGGTAGCGGGGGGGGAACAGATACGCAGTATTTT
cdr3_aa: CASSLGSGGGTDTQYF

d_call: .
v_call: TRBV10-3
clone_size: .
j_call: TRBJ2-5
cdr3_nt: TGTGCCATCAGTGACTCCAACGGTGCTCAAGAGACCCAGTACTTC
cdr3_aa: CAISDSNGAQETQYF

d_call: .
v_call: TRBV9
clone_size: once
j_call: TRBJ2-7
cdr3_nt: TGTGCCAGCAGCGTAGGAGGGGGATCTATCTACGAGCAGTACTTC
cdr3_aa: CASSVGGGSIYEQYF

d_call: TRBD1
v_call: TRBV7-9
clone_size: few
j_call: TRBJ2-7
cdr3_nt: TGTGCCAGCGGGCAGGGGACAGGCGACGAGCAGTACTTC
cdr3_aa: CASGQGTGDEQYF

d_call: TRBD1
v_call: TRBV2
clone_size: .
j_call: TRBJ1-1
cdr3_nt: TGTGCCAGCAGAACCGACAGGGGGTGGCAAGCTTTCTTT
cdr3_aa: CASRTDRGWQAFF

d_call: .
v_call: TRBV6-5
clone_size: .
j_call: TRBJ2-1
cdr3_nt: TGTGCCAGCAGTCCTGTCCTATACAATGAGCAGTTCTTC
cdr3_aa: CASSPVLYNEQFF

d_call: TRBD1
v_call: TRBV2
clone_size: .
j_call: TRBJ2-2
cdr3_nt: TGTGCCAGCAGGGGGGGACAGGAACTGTTTTTT
cdr3_aa: CASRGGQELFF

d_call: .
v_call: TRBV6-5
clone_size: .
j_call: TRBJ2-1
cdr3_nt: TGTGCCAGCGTTTCCGACAGGCCGCAGGGTGAGCAGTTCTTC
cdr3_aa: CASVSDRPQGEQFF

d_call: TRBD1
v_call: TRBV5-6
clone_size: .
j_call: TRBJ2-1
cdr3_nt: TGTGCCAGCAGCTACGACAGGGGGCCCTACAATGAGCAGTTCTTC
cdr3_aa: CASSYDRGPYNEQFF

d_call: TRBD2
v_call: TRBV18
clone_size: .
j_call: TRBJ2-3
cdr3_nt: TGTGCCAGCTCACCACTAGGGCGGCGGGGGGATACGCAGTATTTT
cdr3_aa: CASSPLGRRGDTQYF

d_call: .
v_call: TRBV7-6
clone_size: .
j_call: TRBJ2-5
cdr3_nt: TGTGCCAGCAGCTTAGAAAACAGGGTAGACCAAGAGACCCAGTACTTC
cdr3_aa: CASSLENRVDQETQYF

d_call: .
v_call: TRBV6-1
clone_size: once
j_call: TRBJ2-7
cdr3_nt: TGTGCCAGCAGTGACCGACAGCGAACCTACGAGCAGTACTTC
cdr3_aa: CASSDRQRTYEQYF

d_call: .
v_call: TRBV4-3
clone_size: .
j_call: TRBJ2-1
cdr3_nt: TGCGCCAGCAGCCAAGACCTCAGGGCTTTGGCCTACAATGAGCAGTTCTTC
cdr3_aa: CASSQDLRALAYNEQFF

d_call: TRBD2
v_call: TRBV6-5
clone_size: .
j_call: TRBJ2-7
cdr3_nt: TGTGCCAGCAGGACGGGGGGGCGCACCTACGAGCAGTACTTC
cdr3_aa: CASRTGGRTYEQYF

d_call: TRBD2
v_call: TRBV2
clone_size: .
j_call: TRBJ2-5
cdr3_nt: TGTGCCAGCAGTGAAGCGCTTCATGGCGGGGGGAGAGAGACCCAGTACTTC
cdr3_aa: CASSEALHGGGRETQYF

d_call: .
v_call: TRBV9
clone_size: .
j_call: TRBJ2-7
cdr3_nt: TGTGCCAGCAGCGTAGATGGGGGGACCTACGAGCAATACTTC
cdr3_aa: CASSVDGGTYEQYF

d_call: TRBD2
v_call: TRBV27
clone_size: .
j_call: TRBJ2-3
cdr3_nt: TGTGCCAGCAGGACTAGCGGGGGGCCCACAGATACGCAGTATTTT
cdr3_aa: CASRTSGGPTDTQYF

d_call: .
v_call: TRBV30
clone_size: .
j_call: TRBJ1-3
cdr3_nt: TGTGCCTGGAGTGTCGGGAGCTCTGGAAACACCATATATTTT
cdr3_aa: CAWSVGSSGNTIYF

d_call: .
v_call: TRBV19
clone_size: .
j_call: TRBJ2-7
cdr3_nt: TGTGCCAGTAGTATTAGACTCTCCTACGAGCAGTACTTC
cdr3_aa: CASSIRLSYEQYF

d_call: .
v_call: TRBV5-8
clone_size: .
j_call: TRBJ2-4
cdr3_nt: TGTGCCAGCAGCCCCACGGTTGGAGCCAAAAACATTCAGTACTTC
cdr3_aa: CASSPTVGAKNIQYF

d_call: TRBD1
v_call: TRBV19
clone_size: .
j_call: TRBJ1-1
cdr3_nt: TGTGCCAGTAGTATTAGGTTTGTAGGGACAGACTACCCTGAAGCTTTCTTT
cdr3_aa: CASSIRFVGTDYPEAFF

d_call: .
v_call: TRBV6-5
clone_size: once
j_call: TRBJ1-2
cdr3_nt: TGTGCCAGCAGTGACGGGCGGGACTACACCTTC
cdr3_aa: CASSDGRDYTF

d_call: .
v_call: TRBV5-6
clone_size: .
j_call: TRBJ2-5
cdr3_nt: TGTGCCAGCAGCTTGGGGGGGGAAGGGACCCAGTACTTC
cdr3_aa: CASSLGGEGTQYF

d_call: TRBD1
v_call: TRBV9
clone_size: .
j_call: TRBJ1-2
cdr3_nt: TGTGCCAGCAGCGTCGCGACAGGGGACTATGGCTACACCTTC
cdr3_aa: CASSVATGDYGYTF

d_call: .
v_call: TRBV4-3
clone_size: .
j_call: TRBJ1-1
cdr3_nt: TGCGCCAGCAGCCAAGATCGGGGGTTGAACACTGAAGCTTTCTTT
cdr3_aa: CASSQDRGLNTEAFF

d_call: .
v_call: TRBV5-4
clone_size: .
j_call: TRBJ2-1
cdr3_nt: TGTGCCAGCAGCTTGGGAGGGGGGGGTTGGACCTACAATGAGCAGTTCTTC
cdr3_aa: CASSLGGGGWTYNEQFF

d_call: TRBD1
v_call: TRBV19
clone_size: .
j_call: TRBJ2-2
cdr3_nt: TGTGCCAGTAGTATTCGGGGGACAGGGGCAAACACCGGGGAGCTGTTTTTT
cdr3_aa: CASSIRGTGANTGELFF

d_call: .
v_call: TRBV19
clone_size: .
j_call: TRBJ1-4
cdr3_nt: TGTGCCAGTAGTATAGTCCCAGGGTTGAATGAAAAACTGTTTTTT
cdr3_aa: CASSIVPGLNEKLFF

d_call: .
v_call: TRBV9
clone_size: .
j_call: TRBJ1-6
cdr3_nt: TGTGCCAGCAGCCCCCCGACCGGGTTAAATTCACCCCTCCACTTT
cdr3_aa: CASSPPTGLNSPLHF

d_call: .
v_call: TRBV4-2
clone_size: .
j_call: TRBJ1-2
cdr3_nt: TGTGCCAGCAGCCAAGGTCGGGATCCAGGCTATGGCTACACCTTC
cdr3_aa: CASSQGRDPGYGYTF

d_call: .
v_call: TRBV10-3
clone_size: .
j_call: TRBJ2-2
cdr3_nt: TGTGCCATCAGGGCTTATGGTGGAGGGCCGAACACCGGGGAGCTGTTTTTT
cdr3_aa: CAIRAYGGGPNTGELFF

d_call: .
v_call: TRBV7-8
clone_size: .
j_call: TRBJ2-1
cdr3_nt: TGTGCCAGCTCCTGGGGCAGGGAGCAGTTCTTC
cdr3_aa: CASSWGREQFF

d_call: TRBD1
v_call: TRBV7-6
clone_size: .
j_call: TRBJ2-5
cdr3_nt: TGTGCCAGCAGCTCCCTGGGACAGGGTAGAGAGACCCAGTACTTC
cdr3_aa: CASSSLGQGRETQYF

d_call: TRBD1
v_call: TRBV7-2
clone_size: .
j_call: TRBJ1-1
cdr3_nt: TGTGCCAGCAGCTTATTAGGGGGCACCACTGAAGCTTTCTTT
cdr3_aa: CASSLLGGTTEAFF

d_call: .
v_call: TRBV7-8
clone_size: .
j_call: TRBJ1-5
cdr3_nt: TGTGCCAGCAGCAAAACAGAGAATAGCAATCAGCCCCAGCATTTT
cdr3_aa: CASSKTENSNQPQHF

d_call: .
v_call: TRBV5-6
clone_size: .
j_call: TRBJ2-3
cdr3_nt: TGCGCCAGCAGCCCGGTTGATGGCACAGATACGCAGTATTTT
cdr3_aa: CASSPVDGTDTQYF

d_call: TRBD1
v_call: TRBV10-3
clone_size: once
j_call: TRBJ1-6
cdr3_nt: TGTGCCATCAGTGAGTTTTTGGGGGACAGGGATAAACCACCCCTCCACTTT
cdr3_aa: CAISEFLGDRDKPPLHF

d_call: .
v_call: TRBV25-1
clone_size: .
j_call: TRBJ2-7
cdr3_nt: TGTGCCAGCAGTGAAAGCCGGGGCTACGAGCAGTACTTC
cdr3_aa: CASSESRGYEQYF

d_call: .
v_call: TRBV6-5
clone_size: few
j_call: TRBJ1-1
cdr3_nt: TGTGCCAGCAGTGCGGGGGCGAGGACTGAAGCTTTCTTT
cdr3_aa: CASSAGARTEAFF

d_call: .
v_call: TRBV27
clone_size: .
j_call: TRBJ2-7
cdr3_nt: TGTGCCAGCAGTTTATACTCCCCCCCCTACGAGCAGTACTTC
cdr3_aa: CASSLYSPPYEQYF

d_call: .
v_call: TRBV19
clone_size: .
j_call: TRBJ1-6
cdr3_nt: TGTGCCAGTAGTACTCGACTTAATTTAAGAGGCTCACCCCTCCACTTT
cdr3_aa: CASSTRLNLRGSPLHF

d_call: .
v_call: TRBV19
clone_size: .
j_call: TRBJ2-1
cdr3_nt: TGTGCCAGTAGTATCGGTTTCGGGGTCGGTGAGCAGTTCTTC
cdr3_aa: CASSIGFGVGEQFF

d_call: TRBD1
v_call: TRBV5-4
clone_size: .
j_call: TRBJ1-2
cdr3_nt: TGTGCCAGCAGCCCGGGGACAGCCTTTAACTATGGCTACACCTTC
cdr3_aa: CASSPGTAFNYGYTF

d_call: TRBD1
v_call: TRBV18
clone_size: .
j_call: TRBJ2-2
cdr3_nt: TGTGCCAGCTCACCACGACAGGGAACCGGGGAGCTGTTTTTT
cdr3_aa: CASSPRQGTGELFF

d_call: .
v_call: TRBV9
clone_size: .
j_call: TRBJ1-2
cdr3_nt: TGTGCCAGCAGTAGAGACGACAGTAAGTTGGGAGGCTACACCTTC
cdr3_aa: CASSRDDSKLGGYTF

d_call: .
v_call: TRBV7-9
clone_size: .
j_call: TRBJ2-7
cdr3_nt: TGTGCCAGCAGCTTAGCCCCCTCGGTCTCCTACGAGCAGTACTTC
cdr3_aa: CASSLAPSVSYEQYF

d_call: TRBD1
v_call: TRBV5-8
clone_size: .
j_call: TRBJ1-5
cdr3_nt: TGTGCCAGCAGCCGAGACAGGGGCCTAGGGCCCCAGCATTTT
cdr3_aa: CASSRDRGLGPQHF

d_call: .
v_call: TRBV5-1
clone_size: .
j_call: TRBJ2-1
cdr3_nt: TGCGCCAGCAGCTTGGAGGCGGTGAGCTCCTACAATGAGCAGTTCTTC
cdr3_aa: CASSLEAVSSYNEQFF

d_call: TRBD1
v_call: TRBV6-1
clone_size: .
j_call: TRBJ1-5
cdr3_nt: TGTGCCAGCAGTGACGGAACAGGGGAGCCCCAGCATTTT
cdr3_aa: CASSDGTGEPQHF